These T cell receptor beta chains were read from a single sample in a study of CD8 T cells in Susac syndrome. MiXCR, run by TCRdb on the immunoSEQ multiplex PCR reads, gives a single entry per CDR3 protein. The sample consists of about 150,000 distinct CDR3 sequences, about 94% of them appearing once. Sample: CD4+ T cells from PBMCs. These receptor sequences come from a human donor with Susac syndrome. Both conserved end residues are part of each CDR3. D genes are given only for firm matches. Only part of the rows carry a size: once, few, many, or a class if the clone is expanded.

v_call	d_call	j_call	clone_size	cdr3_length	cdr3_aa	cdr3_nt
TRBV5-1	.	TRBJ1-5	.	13	CASSENYNQPQHF	TGCGCCAGCAGCGAAAATTACAATCAGCCCCAGCATTTT
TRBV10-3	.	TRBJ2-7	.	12	CAISDSWDEQYF	TGTGCCATCAGTGACAGTTGGGACGAGCAGTACTTC
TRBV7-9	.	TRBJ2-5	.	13	CAGWGPSQETQYF	TGTGCCGGCTGGGGGCCAAGCCAAGAGACCCAGTACTTC
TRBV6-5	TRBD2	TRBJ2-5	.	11	CASATGGAQYF	TGTGCCAGCGCAACTGGGGGGGCCCAGTACTTC
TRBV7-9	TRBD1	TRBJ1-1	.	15	CASRPRQGAKTEAFF	TGTGCCAGCAGACCACGACAGGGGGCGAAAACTGAAGCTTTCTTT
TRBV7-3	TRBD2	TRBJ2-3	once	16	CASSLTVAGGGDTQYF	TGTGCCAGCAGCTTAACCGTGGCGGGAGGGGGAGATACGCAGTATTTT
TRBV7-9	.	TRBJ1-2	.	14	CASSLAGPNYGYTF	TGTGCCAGCAGCTTAGCAGGGCCTAACTATGGCTACACCTTC
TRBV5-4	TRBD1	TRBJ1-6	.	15	CASSFSPGQVSPLHF	TGTGCCAGCAGCTTTTCGCCGGGACAGGTCTCACCCCTCCACTTT
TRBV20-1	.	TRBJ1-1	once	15	CSASKVGAGNTEAFF	TGCAGTGCTAGTAAGGTGGGGGCAGGGAACACTGAAGCTTTCTTT
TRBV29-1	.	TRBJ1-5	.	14	CSVAAGSGGQPQHF	TGCAGCGTTGCAGCCGGGAGTGGGGGTCAGCCCCAGCATTTT
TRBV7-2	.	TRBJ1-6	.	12	CASSLTDSPLHF	TGTGCCAGCAGCTTAACGGATTCACCCCTCCACTTT